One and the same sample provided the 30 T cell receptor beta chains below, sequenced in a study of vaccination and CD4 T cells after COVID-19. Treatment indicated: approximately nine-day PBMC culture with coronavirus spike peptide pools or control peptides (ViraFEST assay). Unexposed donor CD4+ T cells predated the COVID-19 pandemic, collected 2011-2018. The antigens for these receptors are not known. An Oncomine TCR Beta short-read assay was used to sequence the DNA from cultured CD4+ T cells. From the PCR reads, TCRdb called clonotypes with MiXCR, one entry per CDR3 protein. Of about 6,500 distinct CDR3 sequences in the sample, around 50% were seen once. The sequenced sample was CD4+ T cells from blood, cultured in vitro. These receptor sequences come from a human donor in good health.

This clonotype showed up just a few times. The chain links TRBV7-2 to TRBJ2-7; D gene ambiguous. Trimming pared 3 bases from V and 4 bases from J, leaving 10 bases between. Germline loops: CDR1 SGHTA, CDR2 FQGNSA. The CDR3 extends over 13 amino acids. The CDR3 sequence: CASSFPSLYEQYF. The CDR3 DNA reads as TGTGCCAGCAGCTTCCCTTCTCTTTACGAGCAGTACTTC.

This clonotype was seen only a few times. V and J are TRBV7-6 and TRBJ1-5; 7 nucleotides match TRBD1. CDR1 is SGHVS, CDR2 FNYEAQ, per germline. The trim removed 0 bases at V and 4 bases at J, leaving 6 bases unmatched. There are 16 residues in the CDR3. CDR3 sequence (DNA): TGTGCCAGCAGCTTAGCCAAGGGGGCGTTAAATCAGCCCCAGCATTTT. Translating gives CASSLAKGALNQPQHF.

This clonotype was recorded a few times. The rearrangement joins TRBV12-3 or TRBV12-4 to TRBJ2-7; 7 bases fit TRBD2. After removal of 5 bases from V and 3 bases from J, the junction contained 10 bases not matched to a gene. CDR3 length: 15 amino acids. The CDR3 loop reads CASSISGLADYEQYF. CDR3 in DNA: TGTGCCAGCAGTATAAGCGGGCTAGCGGACTACGAGCAGTACTTC.

For the CDR3, the DNA is TGCAGTGCTTACGGAGCGGACCGCGAGACCCAGTACTTC. This translates into CSAYGADRETQYF. This chain connects TRBV20-1 to TRBJ2-5; D may be TRBD2 (5 bases). This CDR3 has 13 residues. V lost 5 bases and J lost 5, with 15 bases in between. Germline loops: CDR1 DFQATT, CDR2 SNEGSKA (reference sequence).

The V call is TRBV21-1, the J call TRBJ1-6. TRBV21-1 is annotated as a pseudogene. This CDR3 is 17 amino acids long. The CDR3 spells CASSKAPWSSYNSPLHF. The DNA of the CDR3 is TGTGCCAGCAGCAAAGCGCCGTGGAGCTCCTATAATTCACCCCTCCACTTT.

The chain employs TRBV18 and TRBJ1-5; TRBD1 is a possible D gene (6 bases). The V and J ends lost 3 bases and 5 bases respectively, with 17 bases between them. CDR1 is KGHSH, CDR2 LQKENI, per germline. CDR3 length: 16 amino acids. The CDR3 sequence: CASSPSVSGGDQPQHF. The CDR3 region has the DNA TGTGCCAGCTCACCGAGCGTGTCGGGGGGCGATCAGCCCCAGCATTTT.

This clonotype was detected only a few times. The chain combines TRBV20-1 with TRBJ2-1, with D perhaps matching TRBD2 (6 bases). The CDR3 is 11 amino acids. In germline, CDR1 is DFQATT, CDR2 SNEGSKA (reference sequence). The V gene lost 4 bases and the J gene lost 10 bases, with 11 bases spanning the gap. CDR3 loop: CSAKVRDEQFF. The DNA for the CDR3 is TGCAGTGCTAAGGTGCGGGACGAGCAGTTCTTC.

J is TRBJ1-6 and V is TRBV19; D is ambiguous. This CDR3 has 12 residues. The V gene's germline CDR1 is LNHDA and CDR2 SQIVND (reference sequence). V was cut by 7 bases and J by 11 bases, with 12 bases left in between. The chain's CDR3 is CASNTGSAPLHF. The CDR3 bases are TGTGCCAGTAACACCGGGAGTGCACCCCTCCACTTT.

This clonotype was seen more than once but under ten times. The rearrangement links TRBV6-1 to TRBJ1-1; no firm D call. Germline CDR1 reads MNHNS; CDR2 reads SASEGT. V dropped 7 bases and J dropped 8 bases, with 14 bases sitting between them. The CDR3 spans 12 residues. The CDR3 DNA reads TGTGCCAGCACCTCTGGGGTGGACGAAGCTTTCTTT. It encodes CASTSGVDEAFF.

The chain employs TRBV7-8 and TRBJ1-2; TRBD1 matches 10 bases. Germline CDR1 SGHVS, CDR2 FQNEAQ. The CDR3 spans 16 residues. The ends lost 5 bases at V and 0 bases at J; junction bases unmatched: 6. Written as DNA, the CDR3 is TGTGCCAGCAGCCGGTACGGGACAGGGGCTAACTATGGCTACACCTTC. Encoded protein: CASSRYGTGANYGYTF.

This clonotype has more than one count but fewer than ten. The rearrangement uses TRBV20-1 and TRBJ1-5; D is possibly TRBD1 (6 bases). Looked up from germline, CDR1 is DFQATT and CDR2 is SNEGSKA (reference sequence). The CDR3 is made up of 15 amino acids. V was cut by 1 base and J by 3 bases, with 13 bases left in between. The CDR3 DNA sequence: TGCAGTGCTAGAGTTGGGGGGGCCGCCAATCAGCCCCAGCATTTT. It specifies CSARVGGAANQPQHF.

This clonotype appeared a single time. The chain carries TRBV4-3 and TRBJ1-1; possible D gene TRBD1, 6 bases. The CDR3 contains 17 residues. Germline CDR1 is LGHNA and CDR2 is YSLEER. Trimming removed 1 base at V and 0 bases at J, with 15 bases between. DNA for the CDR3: TGCGCCAGCAGCCAAGCCGGACAGACGGACATGAACACTGAAGCTTTCTTT. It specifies CASSQAGQTDMNTEAFF.

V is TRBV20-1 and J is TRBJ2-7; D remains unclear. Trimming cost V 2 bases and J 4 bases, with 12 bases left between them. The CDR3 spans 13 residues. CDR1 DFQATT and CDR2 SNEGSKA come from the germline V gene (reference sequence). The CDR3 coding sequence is TGCAGTGCTAGATTCGGTGGTTCGTACGAGCAGTACTTC. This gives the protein CSARFGGSYEQYF.

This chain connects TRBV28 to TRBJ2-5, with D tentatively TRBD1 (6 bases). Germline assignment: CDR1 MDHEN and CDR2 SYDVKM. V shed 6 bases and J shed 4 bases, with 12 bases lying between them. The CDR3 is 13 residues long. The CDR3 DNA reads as TGTGCCAGCAGCCGGGCAGGGGTAGAGACCCAGTACTTC. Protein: CASSRAGVETQYF. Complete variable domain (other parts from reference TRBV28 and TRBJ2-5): DVKVTQSSRYLVKRTGEKVFLECVQDMDHENMFWYRQDPGLGLRLIYFSYDVKMKEKGDIPEGYSVSREKKERFSLILESASTNQTSMYLCASSRAGVETQYFGPGTRLLVL.

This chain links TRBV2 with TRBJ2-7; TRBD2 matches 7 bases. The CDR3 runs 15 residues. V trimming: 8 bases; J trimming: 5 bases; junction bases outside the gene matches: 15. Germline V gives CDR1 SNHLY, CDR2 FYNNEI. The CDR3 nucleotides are TGTGCCAGCCTCACAGGAGGGGACTATTCGAACGAGCAGTACTTC. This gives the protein CASLTGGDYSNEQYF.

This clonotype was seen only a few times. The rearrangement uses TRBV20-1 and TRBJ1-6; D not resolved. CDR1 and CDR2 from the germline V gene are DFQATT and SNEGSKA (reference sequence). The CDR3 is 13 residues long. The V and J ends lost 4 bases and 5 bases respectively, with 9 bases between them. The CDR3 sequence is CSATPRDNSPLHF. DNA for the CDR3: TGCAGTGCTACCCCCCGAGATAATTCACCCCTCCACTTT.

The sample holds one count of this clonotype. In DNA, the CDR3 is TGTGCCGGGAAACGTCGAGAAGATACGCAGTATTTT. This gives the protein CAGKRREDTQYF. The chain joins TRBV30 to TRBJ2-3; D gene unclear. Germline loops: CDR1 GTSNPN, CDR2 SVGIG (reference sequence). The V end lost 8 bases, the J end lost 5 bases, and 14 bases lay between the germline ends. This CDR3 spans 12 amino acids.

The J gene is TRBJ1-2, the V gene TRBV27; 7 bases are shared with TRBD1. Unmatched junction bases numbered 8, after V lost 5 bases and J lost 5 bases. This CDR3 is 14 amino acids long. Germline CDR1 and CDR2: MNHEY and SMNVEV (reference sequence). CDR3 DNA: TGTGCCAGCAGTCCCGACAGGGTGGGGTATGGCTACACCTTC. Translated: CASSPDRVGYGYTF.

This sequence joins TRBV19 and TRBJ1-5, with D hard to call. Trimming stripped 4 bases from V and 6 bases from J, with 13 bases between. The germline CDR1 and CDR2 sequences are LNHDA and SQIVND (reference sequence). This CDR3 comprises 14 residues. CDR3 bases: TGTGCCAGTAGTAACCCCGGCCAGATTCAGCCCCAGCATTTT. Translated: CASSNPGQIQPQHF.

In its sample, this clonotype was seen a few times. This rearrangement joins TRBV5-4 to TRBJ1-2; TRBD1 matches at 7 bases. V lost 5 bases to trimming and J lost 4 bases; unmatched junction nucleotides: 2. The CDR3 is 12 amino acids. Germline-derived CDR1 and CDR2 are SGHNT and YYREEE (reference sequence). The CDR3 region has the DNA TGTGCCAGCAGGCGGGACAGCTATGGCTACACCTTC. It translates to CASRRDSYGYTF. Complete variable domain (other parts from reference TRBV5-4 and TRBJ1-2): ETGVTQSPTHLIKTRGQQVTLRCSSQSGHNTVSWYQQALGQGPQFIFQYYREEENGRGNFPPRFSGLQFPNYSSELNVNALELDDSALYLCASRRDSYGYTFGSGTRLTVV.

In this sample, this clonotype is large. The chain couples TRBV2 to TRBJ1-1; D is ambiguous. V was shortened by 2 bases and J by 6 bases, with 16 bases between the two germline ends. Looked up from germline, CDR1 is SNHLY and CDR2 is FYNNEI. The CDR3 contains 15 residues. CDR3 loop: CASSETGHINAEAFF. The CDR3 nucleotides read TGTGCCAGCAGTGAAACCGGCCATATTAACGCTGAAGCTTTCTTT.

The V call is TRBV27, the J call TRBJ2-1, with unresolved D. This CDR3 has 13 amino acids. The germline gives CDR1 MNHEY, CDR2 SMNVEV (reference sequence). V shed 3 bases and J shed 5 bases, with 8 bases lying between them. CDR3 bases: TGTGCCAGCAGTTTTCTGTTGGACAATGAGCAGTTCTTC. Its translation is CASSFLLDNEQFF.

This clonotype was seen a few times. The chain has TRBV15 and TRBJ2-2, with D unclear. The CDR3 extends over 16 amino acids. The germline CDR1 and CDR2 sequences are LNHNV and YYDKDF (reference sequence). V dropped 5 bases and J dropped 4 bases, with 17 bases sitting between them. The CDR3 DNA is TGTGCCACCAGCCCGCGTTGGAGTTCAGGCACCGGGGAGCTGTTTTTT. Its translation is CATSPRWSSGTGELFF.

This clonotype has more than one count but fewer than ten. CDR3 sequence reads: CASSFFWEANYGYTF. CDR3 bases: TGTGCCAGCAGTTTCTTTTGGGAGGCAAACTATGGCTACACCTTC. This chain uses TRBV28 with TRBJ1-2, with unresolved D. This CDR3 has 15 residues. V lost 3 bases to trimming and J lost 2 bases, with 13 bases between them. The germline CDR1 and CDR2 sequences are MDHEN and SYDVKM.

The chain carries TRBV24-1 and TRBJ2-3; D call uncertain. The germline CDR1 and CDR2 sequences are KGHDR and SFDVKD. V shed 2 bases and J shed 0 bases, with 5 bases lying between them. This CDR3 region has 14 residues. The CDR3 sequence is CATSDYVSTDTQYF. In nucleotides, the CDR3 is TGTGCCACCAGTGATTATGTCAGCACAGATACGCAGTATTTT.

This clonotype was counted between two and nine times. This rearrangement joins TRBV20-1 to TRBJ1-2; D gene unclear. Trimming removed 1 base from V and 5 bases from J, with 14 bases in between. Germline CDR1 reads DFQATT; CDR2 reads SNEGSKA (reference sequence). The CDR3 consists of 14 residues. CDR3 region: CSARVSLNGYGYTF. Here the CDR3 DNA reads TGCAGTGCTAGAGTTTCCCTCAATGGGTATGGCTACACCTTC.

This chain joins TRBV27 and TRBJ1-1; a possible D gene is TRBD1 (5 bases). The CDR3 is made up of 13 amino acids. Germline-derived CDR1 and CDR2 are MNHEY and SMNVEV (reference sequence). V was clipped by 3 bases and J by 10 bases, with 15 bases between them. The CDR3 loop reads CASSLYGTKGAFF. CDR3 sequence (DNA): TGTGCCAGCAGTTTGTACGGGACGAAGGGAGCTTTCTTT.

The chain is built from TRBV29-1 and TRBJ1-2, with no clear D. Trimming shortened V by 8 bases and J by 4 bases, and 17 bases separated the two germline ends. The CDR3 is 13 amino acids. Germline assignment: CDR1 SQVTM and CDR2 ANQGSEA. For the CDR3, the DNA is TGCAGCTTAAGAGACCCAGCAGGCTATGGCTACACCTTC. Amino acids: CSLRDPAGYGYTF.

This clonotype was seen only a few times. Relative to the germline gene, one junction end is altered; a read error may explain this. For the CDR3, the DNA is TGTGCCACCAGTGATGCTAGCGGGAGCAAAGATACGCAGTATTTT. This translates into CATSDASGSKDTQYF. The chain uses TRBV24-1 and TRBJ2-3, with 10 positions matching TRBD2. Germline V gene data show CDR1 as KGHDR and CDR2 as SFDVKD. The CDR3 consists of 15 residues.

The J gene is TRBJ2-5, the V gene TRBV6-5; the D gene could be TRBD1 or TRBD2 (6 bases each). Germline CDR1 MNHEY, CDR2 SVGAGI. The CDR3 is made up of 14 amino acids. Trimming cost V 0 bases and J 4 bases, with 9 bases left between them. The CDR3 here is CASSYSGGVETQYF. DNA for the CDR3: TGTGCCAGCAGTTACTCGGGGGGCGTAGAGACCCAGTACTTC.